These 16 T cell receptor beta chains share one sample of origin, sequenced in a study of blood T cell repertoires in COVID-19. Sequencing used immunoSEQ multiplex PCR; TCRdb keeps in-frame clones, though not all of them. Among about 180,000 clones, about 90% were seen once, and the ten largest hold around 1.2%. Sequenced material: PBMCs or T cells enriched from blood (not recorded which). These receptors all stem from a human donor with acute COVID-19. The donor label of this sample is uncertain.

The chain is built from TRBV3-1 (or the pseudogene TRBV3-2) and TRBJ1-1, with D tentatively TRBD1 (5 bases). The V gene lost 2 bases and the J gene lost 5 bases, with 12 bases spanning the gap. The CDR3 is 14 residues long. CDR1 is LGHDT and CDR2 is YNNKEL in the germline V gene (reference sequence). CDR3 amino acids: CASSQRGRGTEAFF. CDR3 nucleotide sequence: TGTGCCAGCAGCCAACGCGGTCGGGGGACTGAAGCTTTCTTT.

V is TRBV6-5 and J is TRBJ1-2, with TRBD1 identical over 10 bases. Germline assignment: CDR1 MNHEY and CDR2 SVGAGI. This CDR3 has 15 residues. Trimming at V came to 4 bases and at J to 3 bases, leaving 5 bases not matched to a gene. CDR3 sequence reads: CASSFRQGAYYGYTF. The CDR3 nucleotides read TGTGCCAGCAGTTTCAGACAGGGGGCATACTATGGCTACACCTTC.

The J gene is TRBJ1-2, the V gene TRBV30; D possibly corresponds to TRBD1 (6 bases). Germline values: CDR1 GTSNPN, CDR2 SVGIG (reference sequence). The V gene lost 3 bases and the J gene lost 6 bases, with 14 bases spanning the gap. This CDR3 has 13 residues. The CDR3 loop reads CAWSPIQGNGYTF. The CDR3 nucleotides are TGTGCCTGGAGCCCTATACAGGGAAATGGCTACACCTTC.

This sequence joins TRBV18 and TRBJ2-7, with D hard to call. CDR1 and CDR2 from the germline V gene are KGHSH and LQKENI. The CDR3 totals 14 residues. The ends were cut back, 0 bases at V and 2 bases at J, with 8 bases in the middle. The CDR3 region is CASSPPTRTYEQYF. CDR3 nucleotide sequence: TGTGCCAGCTCACCACCGACAAGAACCTACGAGCAGTACTTC.

The gene calls are TRBV29-1 and TRBJ1-1; possible D gene TRBD1, 6 bases. Germline values: CDR1 SQVTM, CDR2 ANQGSEA. This CDR3 comprises 11 residues. For the CDR3, the DNA is TGCAGTTCAGGGGAGAACACTGAAGCTTTCTTT. It translates to CSSGENTEAFF.

This chain links TRBV28 with TRBJ2-4; D perhaps matches TRBD2 (5 bases). Germline V gene lookup returns CDR1 MDHEN and CDR2 SYDVKM. CDR3 size: 14 residues. Between the trimmed V and J ends, which lost 5 bases and 6 bases, there was a span of 14 bases. CDR3 sequence reads: CASSPPRATNIQYF. The CDR3 DNA follows: TGTGCCAGCAGTCCCCCGAGGGCGACAAACATTCAGTACTTC.

This clone was counted a single time. This rearrangement joins TRBV10-3 to TRBJ2-5, with 10 bases fitting TRBD1. The germline gives CDR1 ENHRY, CDR2 SYGVKD. The CDR3 runs 16 residues. The J segment lost 1 base and the V segment lost 2 bases, leaving 4 bases of the junction unmatched. As DNA, the CDR3 is TGTGCCATCAGTGAGGGGGACAGGGGCAGCCAAGAGACCCAGTACTTC. Translating gives CAISEGDRGSQETQYF.

The gene calls are TRBV30 and TRBJ2-3, with TRBD1 identical over 10 bases. The CDR3 is 14 residues long. V lost 4 bases to trimming and J lost 3 bases; unmatched junction nucleotides: 4. CDR1 and CDR2 from the germline V gene are GTSNPN and SVGIG (reference sequence). The DNA of the CDR3 is TGTGCCTGGATCCGGACAGGGGGGACAGATACGCAGTATTTT. Its protein product is CAWIRTGGTDTQYF.

The V and J genes are TRBV7-9 and TRBJ1-2; 7 bases align to TRBD1. Germline CDR1 and CDR2: SEHNR and FQNEAQ (reference sequence). The V and J ends lost 4 bases and 0 bases, in that order; junction bases with no gene match: 8. This CDR3 spans 16 amino acids. The CDR3 sequence is CASSSPRGQTNYGYTF. The CDR3 DNA follows: TGTGCCAGCAGCTCCCCTAGGGGACAGACTAACTATGGCTACACCTTC.

This chain uses TRBV7-8 with TRBJ2-3, with TRBD2 matching over 9 bases. The CDR3 is made up of 14 amino acids. Losses at the gene ends were 6 bases for V and 4 bases for J; bases not matched to a gene: 5. CDR1 SGHVS and CDR2 FQNEAQ come from the germline V gene. DNA of the CDR3: TGTGCCAGCAGACGGCGGGGGGGCGCAGATACGCAGTATTTT. Residues: CASRRRGGADTQYF.

This clone is a singleton in its sample. The chain carries TRBV2 and TRBJ1-5; 7 positions agree with TRBD1. Germline CDR1 is SNHLY and CDR2 is FYNNEI. The V gene end was trimmed by 7 bases and the J gene end by 5 bases; junction bases not matched to a gene: 8. This CDR3 has 14 amino acids. The CDR3 protein is CASNKGTVDQPQHF. Here the CDR3 DNA reads TGTGCCAGCAACAAGGGGACAGTCGATCAGCCCCAGCATTTT.

V usage is TRBV5-1 and J usage is TRBJ1-4, with 7 bases lining up with TRBD1. The V segment lost 0 bases and the J segment 0 bases; nucleotides outside the gene matches: 2. Germline CDR1 and CDR2: SGHRS and YFSETQ. CDR3 length: 16 residues. This CDR3 reads CASSLATGATNEKLFF. The CDR3 bases are TGCGCCAGCAGCTTGGCCACAGGGGCAACTAATGAAAAACTGTTTTTT.

This sequence joins TRBV7-2 and TRBJ2-2; 8 nucleotides agree with TRBD1. Germline CDR1 is SGHTA and CDR2 is FQGNSA. The CDR3 has 16 residues. Trimming at V came to 5 bases and at J to 6 bases, leaving 11 bases not matched to a gene. CDR3 coding DNA: TGTGCCAGCAGCGGAGGGACAGGTTTATTTCCCGGGGAGCTGTTTTTT. As protein: CASSGGTGLFPGELFF.

The CDR3: CASSYGGIEGYTF. The DNA of the CDR3 is TGTGCCAGCAGTTACGGGGGCATCGAGGGCTACACCTTC. The rearrangement joins TRBV6-6 to TRBJ1-2; a possible D gene is TRBD1 (6 bases). Trimming shortened V by 2 bases and J by 8 bases, and 12 bases separated the two germline ends. There are 13 residues in the CDR3. CDR1 and CDR2 (germline): MNHNY, SVGAGI (reference sequence).

This clone was observed a single time. The chain joins TRBV6-2 or TRBV6-3 to TRBJ2-3; TRBD2 aligns across 8 bases. The germline V gene encodes CDR1 MNHEY and CDR2 SVGEGT. J lost 4 bases, V lost 5 bases, and 5 bases had no gene match. The CDR3 runs to 14 residues. CDR3 nucleotides: TGTGCCAGCAGTCCAGCGGGGGATCCAGATACGCAGTATTTT. Translating it yields CASSPAGDPDTQYF.

This clone was seen a handful of times. As DNA, the CDR3 is TGTGCCAGCAGCCCCGGGGGCACCGGGGAGCTGTTTTTT. It encodes CASSPGGTGELFF. The chain joins TRBV7-9 to TRBJ2-2; weak D call: TRBD2 (6 bases). Germline CDR1 SEHNR, CDR2 FQNEAQ (reference sequence). The CDR3 is 13 residues long. Deletions cut 5 bases from V and 4 bases from J, with 8 bases between.